This T cell receptor (beta chain) was recorded in a study of OX40 agonist ivuxolimab in advanced cancers. The wider study: With ivuxolimab, an agonistic anti-OX40 (CD134) antibody, patients were treated. Patients got intravenous ivuxolimab at 0.01 to 10 mg/kg every 2 weeks. Study-level results: The authors did not determine the antigen specificity of the expanded peripheral T cells. Nonresponders included some who also had low normalized T-cell clonal expansion.

About this clone itself: Its antigen is undetermined.

Sequenced by immunoSEQ multiplex PCR; TCRdb stores in-frame clones only, minus some. The sample lists under 70,000 clones, roughly nine tenths occurring once. The CDR3 consists of 15 residues. The germline V gene has CDR1 SGHTA and CDR2 FQGNSA. This chain uses TRBV7-2 with TRBJ2-5, with 10 bases lining up with TRBD2. The DNA end lines up better with TRBJ2-7; the J call may be wrong. The material sequenced was CD4+ or CD8+ T cells sorted from blood, taken in a trial of the OX40 agonist ivuxolimab. The receptor was derived from an adult with an advanced solid tumor such as melanoma, head and neck, liver or kidney cancer. The CDR3 here is CASSLAGTSVYEQYF. In DNA, the CDR3 is TGTGCCAGCAGCTTAGCCGGGACTAGCGTCTACGAGCAGTACTTC.